The clone carrying this T cell receptor beta chain was detected only once. The antigen is not known. The sample belongs to a study of shared clonotypes between healthy human individuals. Study-level background: A few men and a couple of women, aged 18 to 49, were donors. Per donor, CD8 memory used one plate, CD8 naive used two, CD4 memory used three and CD4 naive used three. Overall study results and limits: What naive subsets generally showed was a larger estimated richness than memory subsets showed.

V lost 3 bases and J 8 bases, leaving 12 bases between the germline ends. This CDR3 has 13 residues. Per germline, CDR1 SGDLS and CDR2 YYNGEE. Sequenced by immunoSEQ multiplex PCR; TCRdb stores in-frame clones only, minus some. This sample has about 750,000 clones, with about 91% found just once. Naive CD8 populations comprised CD45RO-negative cells positively selected for CCR7, excluding terminally differentiated effector memory CD45RA+ cells. The rearrangement joins TRBV9 to TRBJ2-1; no definite D call. The TCR was taken from a young man in good health. Material: naive CD8+ T cells sorted from blood. The CDR3 DNA reads TGTGCCAGCAGCGAATTAGGGTGGGATGAGCAGTTCTTC. It translates to CASSELGWDEQFF.